The 5 T cell receptor beta chains given below trace back to one sample, sequenced in a study of early T cells in non-severe SARS-CoV-2 infection. TCRdb ran MiXCR on the 5' RACE reads and lists one entry per CDR3 protein. The repertoire holds 75,000 to 80,000 distinct CDR3 sequences, with around 16% as singletons. The specimen was whole blood. The receptor set was obtained from an adult who was a healthcare worker with PCR-confirmed SARS-CoV-2 infection or an uninfected control (not recorded which).

This clonotype was seen only a few times. The chain has TRBV12-3 or TRBV12-4 and TRBJ1-3, with 7 bases fitting TRBD1. With V trimmed by 6 bases and J by 10 bases, 9 bases remained unmatched. The CDR3 totals 13 residues. CDR3 DNA sequence: TGTGCCAGCAGCACGACAGGGATGCGGACCATATATTTT. Protein sequence: CASSTTGMRTIYF.

This clonotype came up a few times. The chain combines TRBV13 with TRBJ2-7, with D perhaps matching TRBD2 (6 bases). Trimming left V 3 bases short and J 6 bases short, with 6 bases between. CDR1 and CDR2 (germline): PRHDT, FYEKMQ (reference sequence). The CDR3 runs 11 residues. The CDR3 spells CASSLGGEQYF. CDR3 DNA sequence: TGTGCCAGCAGCTTGGGGGGCGAGCAGTACTTC.

The chain carries TRBV9 and TRBJ1-2, with no clear D. CDR1 is SGDLS and CDR2 is YYNGEE in the germline V gene. This CDR3 is 12 amino acids long. V was shortened by 3 bases and J by 7 bases, with 10 bases between the two germline ends. CDR3 in amino acids: CASSAAVGGYTF. The CDR3, as DNA: TGTGCCAGCAGCGCAGCGGTAGGTGGCTACACCTTC.

This clonotype was counted a few times. This chain connects TRBV12-3 or TRBV12-4 to TRBJ2-3; tentatively, D is TRBD1 (5 bases). This CDR3 contains 16 residues. V lost 7 bases to trimming and J lost 2 bases, with 19 bases between them. CDR3 nucleotide sequence: TGTGCCAGCAACTCGTGGGGCAGCCATAACACAGATACGCAGTATTTT. This translates into CASNSWGSHNTDTQYF.

The chain joins TRBV30 to TRBJ2-1; D gene unclear. V lost 3 bases and J lost 9, with 18 bases in between. CDR3 length equals 14 residues. Germline CDR1 GTSNPN, CDR2 SVGIG (reference sequence). DNA of the CDR3: TGTGCCTGGAGACGTCGCTCGGTAGTAGGTGAGCAGTTCTTC. This codes for CAWRRRSVVGEQFF.